These 11 T cell receptor beta chains came from one sample sequenced in a study of T cells in Graves' hyperthyroidism and ophthalmopathy. Researchers amplified the TCR beta CDR3 regions from RNA transcripts. First-round RT-PCR with HTBI primers amplified the TCR CDR3 region. In TCRdb, the multiplex PCR reads were re-called with MiXCR into one record per CDR3 protein. The table has 45,000 to 75,000 distinct CDR3 sequences, around 50% seen once; the top ten hold 9.5% to 15%. Material: blood. These receptors came from a young woman with Graves' ophthalmopathy.

This clonotype is medium-sized within its sample. This chain links TRBV25-1 with TRBJ2-7, with a weak D call TRBD1 (5 bases). Trimming took off 4 bases at V and 3 bases at J, with 19 bases between the two ends. Germline V lookup: CDR1 MGHDK, CDR2 SYGVNS. CDR3 length: 16 residues. CDR3: CASSGGLPSFNYEQYF. In DNA, the CDR3 is TGTGCCAGCAGTGGGGGCCTGCCTTCTTTTAACTACGAGCAGTACTTC.

This clonotype occurred once. Sequence at one end of the junction differs from germline and may be a read error. V is TRBV19 and J is TRBJ1-4; D gene ambiguous. The germline V gene encodes CDR1 LNHDA and CDR2 SQIVND (reference sequence). There are 13 residues in the CDR3. The CDR3 region has the DNA TGTGCCAGTAGATTCGCAGCGGGCGAAAAACGGTTTTTT. Its translation is CASRFAAGEKRFF. Variable domain in full (rest from reference TRBV19 and TRBJ1-4): DGGITQSPKYLFRKEGQNVTLSCEQNLNHDAMYWYRQDPGQGLRLIYYSQIVNDFQKGDIAEGYSVSREKKESFPLTVTSAQKNPTAFYLCASRFAAGEKRFFGSGTQLSVL.

Ten or more counts support this clonotype. The chain is built from TRBV4-1 and TRBJ2-7; 10 bases match TRBD2. Germline V gene lookup returns CDR1 MGHRA and CDR2 YSYEKL. Trimming took 1 base from V and 3 from J; bases not matched to a gene: 3. The CDR3 contains 15 residues. CDR3 sequence: CASSQALAGNYEQYF. The CDR3, as DNA: TGCGCCAGCAGCCAAGCACTAGCGGGGAACTACGAGCAGTACTTC.

This clonotype has at least ten counts. The rearrangement uses TRBV20-1 and TRBJ2-5; 9 bases are a match to TRBD1. V shed 7 bases and J 5 bases; nucleotides not matched to a gene: 14. The CDR3 covers 15 residues. CDR1 is DFQATT, CDR2 SNEGSKA, per germline (reference sequence). The CDR3 coding sequence is TGCAGTGTCCCGGGACAGGGACTCAGAGGGGAGACCCAGTACTTC. Protein product: CSVPGQGLRGETQYF.

The chain combines TRBV19 with TRBJ1-6; no clear D. Germline values: CDR1 LNHDA, CDR2 SQIVND (reference sequence). The CDR3 runs 12 residues. V was pared by 9 bases and J by 8 bases, with 11 bases between. The CDR3 coding sequence is TGTGCCAGCGTAGTTGGGGATTCACCCCTCCACTTT. This encodes CASVVGDSPLHF.

The chain recombines TRBV24-1 with TRBJ2-7, with 7 nucleotides matching TRBD2. CDR3 length equals 13 residues. Germline-derived CDR1 and CDR2 are KGHDR and SFDVKD. CDR3 region: CAKTPSGSYEQYF. The CDR3 region has the DNA TGTGCTAAAACTCCTAGCGGTTCCTACGAGCAGTACTTC.

In regard to this clonotype: Because it lacks the conserved phenylalanine or tryptophan at the end, this CDR3 is likely a read error. No DNA is shown, since the ends of the CDR3 on it are uncertain; the CDR3 is the one TCRdb lists. The chain uses TRBV2 and TRBJ1-4. Germline values: CDR1 SNHLY, CDR2 FYNNEI. 8 amino acids form the CDR3, both terminal residues included. The CDR3 reads CASSELDY.

This clonotype was counted many times. J is TRBJ2-2 and V is TRBV6-4; 7 nucleotides agree with TRBD1. This CDR3 comprises 14 residues. V lost 6 bases to trimming and J lost 7 bases; unmatched junction nucleotides: 8. Germline lookup yields CDR1 MRHNA and CDR2 SNTAGT. CDR3 protein: CASSPDRSSGELFF. The CDR3 DNA follows: TGTGCCAGCAGCCCGGACAGGTCGAGCGGGGAGCTGTTTTTT.

This chain uses TRBV9 with TRBJ2-7, with TRBD2 as a possible D gene (6 bases). CDR3 length: 15 residues. The germline V gene has CDR1 SGDLS and CDR2 YYNGEE. V lost 0 bases to trimming and J lost 6 bases, with 16 bases between them. Here the CDR3 DNA reads TGTGCCAGCAGCGTAGGGGGGGTAGGCATGGTCGAGCAGTACTTC. Protein sequence: CASSVGGVGMVEQYF. The full variable domain, in which reference TRBV9 and TRBJ2-7 provide the parts outside the CDR3, is DSGVTQTPKHLITATGQRVTLRCSPRSGDLSVYWYQQSLDQGLQFLIQYYNGEERAKGNILERFSAQQFPDLHSELNLSSLELGDSALYFCASSVGGVGMVEQYFGPGTRLTVT.

This chain joins TRBV2 and TRBJ2-5, with 7 bases matching TRBD2. The CDR3 is 13 amino acids. Looked up from germline, CDR1 is SNHLY and CDR2 is FYNNEI. V shed 6 bases, J shed 5 bases, and the junction held 6 bases outside the gene matches. CDR3 amino acids: CASRGGVGETQYF. CDR3 in DNA: TGTGCCAGCAGGGGGGGGGTTGGGGAGACCCAGTACTTC. Supplemented by reference TRBV2 and TRBJ2-5, the full variable domain reads EPEVTQTPSHQVTQMGQEVILRCVPISNHLYFYWYRQILGQKVEFLVSFYNNEISEKSEIFDDQFSVERPDGSNFTLKIRSTKLEDSAMYFCASRGGVGETQYFGPGTRLLVL.

The CDR3 sequence is CASSWDRRVGTEAFF. The CDR3 DNA reads TGTGCCAGCAGTTGGGACAGAAGGGTTGGGACTGAAGCTTTCTTT. V is TRBV27 and J is TRBJ1-1, with TRBD1 matching 7 bases. After removal of 4 bases from V and 5 bases from J, the junction contained 10 bases not matched to a gene. The CDR3 is made up of 15 amino acids. The V gene's germline CDR1 is MNHEY and CDR2 SMNVEV (reference sequence).